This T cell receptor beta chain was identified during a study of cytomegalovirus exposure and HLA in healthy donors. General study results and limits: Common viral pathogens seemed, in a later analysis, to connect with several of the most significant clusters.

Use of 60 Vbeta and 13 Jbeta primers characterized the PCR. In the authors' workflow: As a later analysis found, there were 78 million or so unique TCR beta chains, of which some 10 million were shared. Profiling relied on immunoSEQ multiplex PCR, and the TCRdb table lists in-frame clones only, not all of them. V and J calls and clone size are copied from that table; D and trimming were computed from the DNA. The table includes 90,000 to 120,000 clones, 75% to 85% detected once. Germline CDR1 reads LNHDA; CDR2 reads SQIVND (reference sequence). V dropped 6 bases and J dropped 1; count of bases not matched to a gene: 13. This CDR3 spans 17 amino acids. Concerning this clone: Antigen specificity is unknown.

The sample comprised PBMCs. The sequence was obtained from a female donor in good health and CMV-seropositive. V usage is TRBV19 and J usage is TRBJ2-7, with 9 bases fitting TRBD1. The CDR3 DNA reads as TGTGCCAGTAGGACGACAAGCGGGACAGGGTCTTCCTACGAGCAGTACTTC. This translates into CASRTTSGTGSSYEQYF.